A single sample gave rise to the 3 T cell receptor beta chains below, sequenced in a study of T cells in Graves' hyperthyroidism and ophthalmopathy. Authors of the study amplified TCR beta CDR3 regions from RNA transcripts. In the first-round RT-PCR of the TCR CDR3, the HTBI primer set was used. From the multiplex PCR reads, TCRdb called clonotypes with MiXCR, one entry per CDR3 protein. Of about 480,000 distinct CDR3 sequences in the sample, about 15% are singletons; the top ten hold less than 20%. The specimen sequenced was blood. The receptors derive from a woman aged 18-29 years with Graves' hyperthyroidism.

V usage is TRBV4-2 and J usage is TRBJ2-7; 13 bases fit TRBD2. With V trimmed by 0 bases and J by 4 bases, 6 bases remained unmatched. CDR3 length: 17 amino acids. Germline assignment: CDR1 LGHNA and CDR2 YNFKEQ. This CDR3 is CASSQEGTSGKRYEQYV. CDR3 sequence (DNA): TGTGCCAGCAGCCAAGAGGGGACTAGCGGGAAACGGTACGAGCAGTACGTC.

This clonotype was seen at least ten times. This chain joins TRBV7-2 and TRBJ2-5; 11 bases are a match to TRBD1. V lost 5 bases and J lost 6; bases outside the gene matches: 5. From germline, CDR1 is SGHTA and CDR2 FQGNSA. The CDR3 runs to 14 residues. Here the CDR3 reads CASSPDRGPKTQYF. CDR3 nucleotide sequence: TGTGCCAGCAGCCCGGACAGGGGGCCAAAGACCCAGTACTTC. The full variable domain, its missing parts supplied by reference TRBV7-2 and TRBJ2-5, is GAGVSQSPSNKVTEKGKDVELRCDPISGHTALYWYRQSLGQGLEFLIYFQGNSAPDKSGLPSDRFSAERTGGSVSTLTIQRTQQEDSAVYLCASSPDRGPKTQYFGPGTRLLVL.

The V gene is TRBV13, the J gene TRBJ2-7; possible D gene TRBD1, 6 bases. Germline values: CDR1 PRHDT, CDR2 FYEKMQ (reference sequence). Deletions cut 0 bases from V and 6 bases from J, with 15 bases between. The length of the CDR3 is 15 residues. The CDR3 spells CASSLGRRQGFEQYV. The DNA of the CDR3 is TGTGCCAGCAGCTTAGGCCGGAGGCAGGGGTTCGAGCAGTACGTC.